This T cell receptor beta chain was retrieved from a study of blood T cell repertoires in COVID-19. Per germline, CDR1 LGHDT and CDR2 YNNKEL (reference sequence). V was pared by 0 bases and J by 7 bases, with 12 bases of the junction left unmatched. The CDR3 totals 17 residues. The table came from immunoSEQ multiplex PCR; TCRdb's copy has only in-frame clones and leaves some out. In the table there are about 190,000 clones, 88% of which are singletons. This sequence was found in a man aged 18 to 29 with active or convalescent COVID-19. The chain combines TRBV3-1 (or the pseudogene TRBV3-2) with TRBJ2-1, with TRBD2 identical over 7 bases. The sequencing input was peripheral blood. The CDR3, as DNA: TGTGCCAGCAGCCAAGATGTAGTAAGGGACTACCGTAATGAGCAGTTCTTC. Amino acids: CASSQDVVRDYRNEQFF.